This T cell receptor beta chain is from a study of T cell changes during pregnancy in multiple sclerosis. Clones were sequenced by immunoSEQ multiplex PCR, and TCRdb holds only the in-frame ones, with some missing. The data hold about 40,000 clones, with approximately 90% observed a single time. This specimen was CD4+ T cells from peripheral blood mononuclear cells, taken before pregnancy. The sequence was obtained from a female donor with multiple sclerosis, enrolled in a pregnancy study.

Written as DNA, the CDR3 is TGTGCCAGCAGAAGACAACAGGGGCCCTCCACTGAAGCTTTCTTT. Protein sequence: CASRRQQGPSTEAFF. The chain links TRBV6-5 to TRBJ1-1; 7 nucleotides match TRBD1. Germline V CDR1 and CDR2: MNHEY, SVGAGI. Trimming took 6 bases from V and 4 from J; bases not matched to a gene: 11. CDR3 length: 15 amino acids.